Below, 2 T cell receptor beta chains from the same sample are listed, as sequenced in a study of OX40 agonist ivuxolimab in advanced cancers. The method behind the library was the immunoSEQ multiplex PCR assay. Sourced from immuneACCESS, this table was stored by TCRdb with only in-frame sequences that have V and J called. A share of the clones is absent; for the studies checked, an unresolved V gene accounts for under half, and the remainder has no known explanation. This sample gives around 51,000 clones in total; about 88% of them show up just once. The ten largest clones add up to around 3.5% of the sample. This sample comprised CD4+ or CD8+ T cells sorted from blood, obtained in a trial of the OX40 agonist ivuxolimab. Receptors were obtained from an adult with an advanced solid tumor such as melanoma, head and neck, liver or kidney cancer.

This clone has a handful of counts. This chain uses TRBV30 with TRBJ1-5; unclear D gene. The CDR3 sequence is 12 residues long. Trimming pared 5 bases from V and 2 bases from J, leaving 7 bases between. Germline assignment: CDR1 GTSNPN and CDR2 SVGIG (reference sequence). The CDR3 loop is CAWDTGNQPQHF. In DNA, the CDR3 is TGTGCCTGGGACACTGGCAATCAGCCCCAGCATTTT.

This clone is a singleton in its sample. V and J are TRBV7-6 and TRBJ2-3; TRBD1 agrees at 12 bases. Germline lookup yields CDR1 SGHVS and CDR2 FNYEAQ. Germline trimming cut 3 bases from V and 1 base from J; bases unmatched to any gene: 5. The CDR3 has 17 residues. The CDR3 spells CASSFGTGGAGTDTQYF. In DNA form, the CDR3 reads TGTGCCAGCAGCTTTGGGACAGGGGGCGCGGGCACAGATACGCAGTATTTT.